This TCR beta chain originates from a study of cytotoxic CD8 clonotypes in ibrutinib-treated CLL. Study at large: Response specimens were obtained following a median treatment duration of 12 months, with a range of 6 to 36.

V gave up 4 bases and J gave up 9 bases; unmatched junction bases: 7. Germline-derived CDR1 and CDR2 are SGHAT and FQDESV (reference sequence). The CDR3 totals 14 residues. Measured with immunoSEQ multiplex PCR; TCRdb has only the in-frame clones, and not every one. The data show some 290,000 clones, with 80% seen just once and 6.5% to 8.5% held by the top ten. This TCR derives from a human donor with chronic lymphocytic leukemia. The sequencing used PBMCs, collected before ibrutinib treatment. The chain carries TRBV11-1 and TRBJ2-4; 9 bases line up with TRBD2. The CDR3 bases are TGTGCCAGCAGCTCAGGGACTAGCACGACCATTCAGTACTTC. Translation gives CASSSGTSTTIQYF.